Following are 27 T cell receptor beta chains from one sample sequenced in a study of OX40 agonist ivuxolimab in advanced cancers. Sequencing was performed with immunoSEQ multiplex PCR; in TCRdb, only in-frame clones are kept and a portion is missing. The sample holds approximately 90,000 clones, around 88% seen once. The input for sequencing was CD4+ or CD8+ T cells sorted from blood, taken in a trial of the OX40 agonist ivuxolimab. The origin of the receptors is an adult with an advanced solid tumor such as melanoma, head and neck, liver or kidney cancer.

The DNA of the CDR3 is TGCGCCAGCAGCTTGGTAAGGGAAAGGGGGCGGGAGGGCCGGTTCGAAGAGACCCAGTACTTC. This translates into CASSLVRERGREGRFEETQYF. The chain combines TRBV5-1 with TRBJ2-5; the match to TRBD2 covers 9 bases. CDR1 SGHRS and CDR2 YFSETQ come from the germline V gene. This CDR3 is 21 amino acids long. Trimming at V came to 0 bases and at J to 3 bases, leaving 21 bases not matched to a gene.

The chain employs TRBV25-1 and TRBJ1-2; 7 positions match TRBD1. The junction had 4 bases not matched to a gene; V was cut back by 5 bases and J by 4 bases. The CDR3 spans 13 residues. CDR1 and CDR2 from the germline V gene are MGHDK and SYGVNS. The CDR3: CASSPAGGYGYTF. Written as DNA, the CDR3 is TGTGCCAGCAGTCCCGCAGGGGGCTATGGCTACACCTTC.

The CDR3 protein is CATRSSGNTIYF. CDR3 coding DNA: TGTGCCACCCGTAGCTCTGGAAACACCATATATTTT. This sequence joins TRBV28 and TRBJ1-3; D gene uncertain. V was pared by 10 bases and J by 0 bases, with 7 bases between. Germline V gene lookup returns CDR1 MDHEN and CDR2 SYDVKM. The length of the CDR3 is 12 residues.

The chain carries TRBV15 and TRBJ2-3; 9 bases agree with TRBD1. The CDR3 is 15 residues long. Germline V gene lookup returns CDR1 LNHNV and CDR2 YYDKDF (reference sequence). With V trimmed by 3 bases and J by 4 bases, 5 bases remained unmatched. CDR3 in DNA: TGTGCCACCAGCAGGGGGACAGGGACTTCAGATACGCAGTATTTT. Its translation: CATSRGTGTSDTQYF.

The V call is TRBV5-4, the J call TRBJ1-6; D is uncertain. The CDR3 contains 14 residues. Germline V CDR1 and CDR2: SGHNT, YYREEE (reference sequence). Trimming took 1 base from V and 8 from J, leaving 10 bases between them. This CDR3 is CASSLPYEDSPLHF. CDR3 nucleotides: TGTGCCAGCAGCTTGCCCTATGAGGATTCACCCCTCCACTTT. Together with reference TRBV5-4 and TRBJ1-6, the CDR3 gives the full variable domain: ETGVTQSPTHLIKTRGQQVTLRCSSQSGHNTVSWYQQALGQGPQFIFQYYREEENGRGNFPPRFSGLQFPNYSSELNVNALELDDSALYLCASSLPYEDSPLHFGNGTRLTVT.

The gene calls are TRBV7-3 and TRBJ1-1, with D perhaps TRBD1 (5 bases). The CDR3 extends over 14 amino acids. Germline V CDR1 and CDR2: SGHTA, FQGTGA. The germline V and J ends were trimmed by 2 bases and 5 bases, with 12 bases remaining between them. In DNA, the CDR3 is TGTGCCAGCAGCTTAGGGGGAGGAGGAACTGAAGCTTTCTTT. Residues: CASSLGGGGTEAFF.

The J gene is TRBJ2-7, the V gene TRBV30; possibly TRBD1 for D (6 bases). The CDR3 runs 12 residues. Germline V gene lookup returns CDR1 GTSNPN and CDR2 SVGIG (reference sequence). V was cut by 5 bases and J by 2 bases, with 10 bases left in between. CDR3 nucleotides: TGTGCCTGGGCTGGACAGACCTACGAGCAGTACTTC. It specifies CAWAGQTYEQYF.

This clone has a single count. The J gene is TRBJ1-3, the V gene TRBV5-1, with 8 positions matching TRBD1. The germline V gene has CDR1 SGHRS and CDR2 YFSETQ. CDR3 size: 13 residues. J gave up 6 bases and V 5 bases, and 4 bases lay outside the gene matches. CDR3 protein: CASSRDRLNTIYF. DNA of the CDR3: TGCGCCAGCAGTCGGGACAGGCTAAACACCATATATTTT.

The chain combines TRBV7-9 with TRBJ2-7; D call uncertain. CDR3 length: 13 residues. Trimming removed 5 bases at V and 0 bases at J, with 8 bases between. Per germline, CDR1 SEHNR and CDR2 FQNEAQ (reference sequence). Written as DNA, the CDR3 is TGTGCCAGCAGCCTTGGCGACTCCTACGAGCAGTACTTC. This gives the protein CASSLGDSYEQYF.

The genes are TRBV7-2 and TRBJ2-5, with 9 bases identical to TRBD1. Germline lookup yields CDR1 SGHTA and CDR2 FQGNSA. The CDR3 consists of 16 residues. J lost 3 bases, V lost 1 base, and 6 bases had no gene match. As DNA, the CDR3 is TGTGCCAGCAGCTTAGGAGTGGGACAGGGTGAAGAGACCCAGTACTTC. Its protein is CASSLGVGQGEETQYF.

J is TRBJ2-2 and V is TRBV5-1; D ambiguous. Trimming pared 2 bases from V and 1 base from J, leaving 6 bases between. The CDR3 sequence is 14 residues long. Germline V gene lookup returns CDR1 SGHRS and CDR2 YFSETQ. The CDR3 is CASSFLRNTGELFF. CDR3 DNA sequence: TGCGCCAGCAGCTTTTTAAGGAACACCGGGGAGCTGTTTTTT.

The chain carries TRBV28 and TRBJ2-7; TRBD2 might be the D (5 bases). CDR1 is MDHEN and CDR2 is SYDVKM in the germline V gene. The CDR3 runs 17 residues. The V gene lost 4 bases and the J gene lost 4 bases, with 23 bases spanning the gap. The CDR3 loop reads CASSYSVASGESYEQYF. CDR3 DNA sequence: TGTGCCAGCAGTTACTCTGTAGCGAGCGGCGAGAGTTACGAGCAGTACTTC.

This clone has only one observation. The J gene is TRBJ2-3, the V gene TRBV4-3; D unclear. The CDR3 runs 16 residues. V dropped 2 bases and J dropped 5 bases, with 17 bases sitting between them. CDR1 and CDR2 from the germline V gene are LGHNA and YSLEER. Written as DNA, the CDR3 is TGCGCCAGCAGCCAATCCGCCGGGCCCATCGGAGATACGCAGTATTTT. Its protein is CASSQSAGPIGDTQYF.

This chain links TRBV4-2 with TRBJ1-2; a possible D gene is TRBD1 (5 bases). Germline CDR1 reads LGHNA; CDR2 reads YNFKEQ. With 3 bases removed from V and 0 bases from J, the gap between germline ends came to 20 bases. CDR3 size: 18 residues. CDR3 DNA sequence: TGTGCCAGCAGCCAGGAAGGCACGGGGGGTGCATCTAACTATGGCTACACCTTC. Encoded protein: CASSQEGTGGASNYGYTF.

The gene calls are TRBV7-3 and TRBJ2-2, with 8 bases lining up with TRBD2. Germline CDR1 SGHTA, CDR2 FQGTGA. Unmatched junction bases numbered 5, after V lost 5 bases and J lost 3 bases. The CDR3 is 15 amino acids. The CDR3 nucleotides read TGTGCCAGCAGCCCATCCGGGGGGGACACCGGGGAGCTGTTTTTT. The encoded protein is CASSPSGGDTGELFF.

This rearrangement joins TRBV11-2 to TRBJ1-1; D uncertain. There are 13 residues in the CDR3. Trimming stripped 2 bases from V and 9 bases from J, with 13 bases between. Germline V gene lookup returns CDR1 SGHAT and CDR2 FQNNGV. The CDR3 region is CASSLPGRVKAFF. CDR3 in DNA: TGTGCCAGCAGCTTACCTGGGAGGGTTAAAGCTTTCTTT.

This clone appeared a few times. The CDR3 bases are TGTGCCAGCAAAGCTTGGCAGGGTTCAGATACGCAGTATTTT. Its translation: CASKAWQGSDTQYF. V usage is TRBV5-4 and J usage is TRBJ2-3, with D possibly being TRBD1 (5 bases). The CDR3 runs 14 residues. V lost 6 bases, J lost 4 bases, and 15 bases lay in between. From germline, CDR1 is SGHNT and CDR2 YYREEE (reference sequence).

The V call is TRBV7-9, the J call TRBJ1-2, with D unresolved. Trimming pared 2 bases from V and 7 bases from J, leaving 14 bases between. Germline values: CDR1 SEHNR, CDR2 FQNEAQ (reference sequence). The CDR3 length is 14 residues. CDR3 coding DNA: TGTGCCAGCAGCTTAACCGGTTTGGGGTCTGGCTACACCTTC. It encodes CASSLTGLGSGYTF.

The rearrangement joins TRBV30 to TRBJ2-5; D is unresolved. The J call is uncertain, as TRBJ2-7 better fits the DNA end. Germline V gene data show CDR1 as GTSNPN and CDR2 as SVGIG (reference sequence). This CDR3 has 15 residues. This CDR3 reads CAWRMPIGSSYEQYF. CDR3 bases: TGTGCCTGGAGGATGCCTATTGGGTCTTCCTACGAGCAGTACTTC.

The chain recombines TRBV6-1 with TRBJ1-5; D uncertain. Between the trimmed V and J ends, which lost 5 bases and 11 bases, there was a span of 10 bases. Per the germline V gene, CDR1 is MNHNS and CDR2 is SASEGT. The CDR3 is 11 amino acids. For the CDR3, the DNA is TGTGCCAGCAGTTACGGAGGGACCCAGCATTTT. This gives the protein CASSYGGTQHF.

The CDR3 nucleotides are TGTGCCTGGAGTGTAGTGGGATTCGATCAGCCCCAGCATTTT. Translated, it gives CAWSVVGFDQPQHF. The V call is TRBV30, the J call TRBJ1-5; D gene ambiguous. This CDR3 spans 14 amino acids. The V gene lost 0 bases and the J gene lost 5 bases, with 11 bases spanning the gap. CDR1 GTSNPN and CDR2 SVGIG come from the germline V gene (reference sequence).

The chain carries TRBV28 and TRBJ2-1, with 9 bases aligning to TRBD2. J gave up 1 base and V 7 bases, and 8 bases lay outside the gene matches. The CDR3 has 16 amino acids. The germline V gene encodes CDR1 MDHEN and CDR2 SYDVKM. This CDR3 reads CASNSLSGGSYNEQFF. For the CDR3, the DNA is TGTGCCAGCAACTCCCTTAGCGGGGGTTCCTACAATGAGCAGTTCTTC.

The J gene is TRBJ2-1, the V gene TRBV2; 8 positions match TRBD2. The CDR3 is made up of 18 amino acids. Per germline, CDR1 SNHLY and CDR2 FYNNEI. V trimming: 7 bases; J trimming: 0 bases; junction bases outside the gene matches: 14. As DNA, the CDR3 is TGTGCCAGCACGTCTCCAGGACTAGCTGCGAGCTCCTACAATGAGCAGTTCTTC. Translating it yields CASTSPGLAASSYNEQFF. The variable domain in full, completed from reference TRBV2 and TRBJ2-1, reads EPEVTQTPSHQVTQMGQEVILRCVPISNHLYFYWYRQILGQKVEFLVSFYNNEISEKSEIFDDQFSVERPDGSNFTLKIRSTKLEDSAMYFCASTSPGLAASSYNEQFFGPGTRLTVL.

The rearrangement links TRBV7-2 to TRBJ1-1; D is unclear. This CDR3 spans 14 amino acids. Germline-derived CDR1 and CDR2 are SGHTA and FQGNSA. Trimming stripped 7 bases from V and 0 bases from J, with 12 bases between. The DNA for the CDR3 is TGTGCCAGCAAGCCCGACCCTCTGAACACTGAAGCTTTCTTT. This sequence encodes CASKPDPLNTEAFF.

A few counts support this clone. The chain joins TRBV6-1 to TRBJ2-3, with TRBD1 matching over 7 bases. From germline, CDR1 is MNHNS and CDR2 SASEGT. The ends lost 6 bases at V and 6 bases at J; junction bases unmatched: 3. The CDR3 sequence is 12 residues long. This CDR3 reads CASSQQGDTQYF. The DNA of the CDR3 is TGTGCCAGCAGCCAACAGGGGGATACGCAGTATTTT.

The chain has TRBV5-4 and TRBJ1-3, with D perhaps matching TRBD1 (5 bases). Trimming cost V 6 bases and J 0 bases, with 19 bases left between them. This CDR3 region has 17 residues. The germline CDR1 and CDR2 sequences are SGHNT and YYREEE (reference sequence). CDR3 in DNA: TGTGCCAGCAAGTCAGGGCGGTGGCTCGGCTCTGGAAACACCATATATTTT. Translating it yields CASKSGRWLGSGNTIYF.

The chain links TRBV10-3 to TRBJ2-5, with no clear D. The CDR3 is 14 amino acids. V was clipped by 0 bases and J by 4 bases, with 9 bases between them. Germline-derived CDR1 and CDR2 are ENHRY and SYGVKD. The CDR3 here is CAISESVGGETQYF. The CDR3 region has the DNA TGTGCCATCAGTGAGTCGGTGGGCGGAGAGACCCAGTACTTC.